Listed below are T cell receptor beta chains from one sample, sequenced in a study of blood T cell repertoires in COVID-19. The data were produced by immunoSEQ multiplex PCR, yet TCRdb's version contains in-frame clones alone and is incomplete. The sample contains some 300,000 clones, under 90% of which appear only once. The specimen sequenced was peripheral blood. All receptors come from a woman aged 25 to 39 with COVID-19, enrolled during active disease. Each CDR3 is given with its conserved first and last residue. D genes are given only for firm matches. Expanded clones get a size class; other rows say once, few or many, or leave the size out.

v_call: TRBV30
d_call: .
clone_size: .
j_call: TRBJ1-3
cdr3_aa: CALKTGAGNTIYF
cdr3_nt: TGTGCCTTAAAAACAGGAGCCGGGAACACCATATATTTT

v_call: TRBV4-1
d_call: TRBD1
clone_size: .
j_call: TRBJ1-5
cdr3_aa: CASSHPDRGNNQPQHF
cdr3_nt: TGCGCCAGCAGCCACCCCGACAGGGGTAACAATCAGCCCCAGCATTTT

v_call: TRBV7-9
d_call: TRBD1
clone_size: .
j_call: TRBJ1-1
cdr3_aa: CASSSTRGPSTEAFF
cdr3_nt: TGTGCCAGCAGCTCTACCAGGGGGCCAAGCACTGAAGCTTTCTTT

v_call: TRBV7-9
d_call: .
clone_size: .
j_call: TRBJ2-7
cdr3_aa: CASSSPLEYEQYF
cdr3_nt: TGTGCCAGCAGCTCGCCGCTAGAGTACGAGCAGTACTTC

v_call: TRBV2
d_call: .
clone_size: .
j_call: TRBJ1-1
cdr3_aa: CASSKRLGQLNTEAFF
cdr3_nt: TGTGCCAGCAGTAAACGTCTGGGACAACTGAACACTGAAGCTTTCTTT

v_call: TRBV6-6
d_call: TRBD1
clone_size: .
j_call: TRBJ2-5
cdr3_aa: CASSYTGTDQETQYF
cdr3_nt: TGTGCCAGCAGTTACACCGGGACAGATCAAGAGACCCAGTACTTC

v_call: TRBV7-2
d_call: TRBD1
clone_size: .
j_call: TRBJ1-1
cdr3_aa: CASSATGGVGRRGKAFF
cdr3_nt: TGTGCCAGCAGCGCAACAGGGGGCGTGGGGCGAAGGGGAAAAGCTTTCTTT

v_call: TRBV11-3
d_call: TRBD1
clone_size: .
j_call: TRBJ1-1
cdr3_aa: CASSLTGDTEAFF
cdr3_nt: TGTGCCAGCAGCTTAACAGGGGACACTGAAGCTTTCTTT

v_call: TRBV15
d_call: TRBD1
clone_size: .
j_call: TRBJ2-1
cdr3_aa: CATSRDRSTGQGGYNEQFF
cdr3_nt: TGTGCCACCAGCAGAGATCGAAGTACGGGACAGGGAGGGTACAATGAGCAGTTCTTC

v_call: TRBV2
d_call: TRBD1
clone_size: .
j_call: TRBJ2-2
cdr3_aa: CASRPGQGRAGELFF
cdr3_nt: TGTGCCAGCCGCCCGGGACAGGGAAGGGCCGGGGAGCTGTTTTTT

v_call: TRBV6-2/TRBV6-3
d_call: .
clone_size: .
j_call: TRBJ1-2
cdr3_aa: CASSYTGNDGYTF
cdr3_nt: TGTGCCAGCAGTTACACAGGGAATGATGGCTACACCTTC

v_call: TRBV29-1
d_call: TRBD1
clone_size: many
j_call: TRBJ2-3
cdr3_aa: CSAISGTGGTDTQYF
cdr3_nt: TGCAGCGCAATTTCCGGGACAGGGGGGACAGATACGCAGTATTTT

v_call: TRBV7-3
d_call: TRBD1
clone_size: .
j_call: TRBJ2-1
cdr3_aa: CASGQGASNEQFF
cdr3_nt: TGTGCCAGCGGGCAGGGGGCGAGCAATGAGCAGTTCTTC

v_call: TRBV5-4
d_call: .
clone_size: .
j_call: TRBJ2-4
cdr3_aa: CASSADRDIQYF
cdr3_nt: TGTGCCAGCAGCGCCGATCGGGACATTCAGTACTTC

v_call: TRBV6-5
d_call: .
clone_size: .
j_call: TRBJ1-3
cdr3_aa: CASSRGGNTIYF
cdr3_nt: TGTGCCAGCAGCCGCGGTGGAAACACCATATATTTT

v_call: TRBV9
d_call: .
clone_size: .
j_call: TRBJ2-1
cdr3_aa: CASSVGGGVTSNEQFF
cdr3_nt: TGTGCCAGCAGCGTAGGTGGAGGGGTAACTTCGAATGAGCAGTTCTTC

v_call: TRBV6-1
d_call: .
clone_size: .
j_call: TRBJ2-7
cdr3_aa: CASSEKSPNSYEQYF
cdr3_nt: TGTGCCAGCAGTGAAAAGAGTCCCAACTCCTACGAGCAGTACTTC

v_call: TRBV6-5
d_call: TRBD1
clone_size: .
j_call: TRBJ1-1
cdr3_aa: CASSRDRNAEAFF
cdr3_nt: TGTGCCAGCAGTCGGGACAGGAATGCTGAAGCTTTCTTT

v_call: TRBV6-5
d_call: .
clone_size: few
j_call: TRBJ1-2
cdr3_aa: CASSYSDSRYGYTF
cdr3_nt: TGTGCCAGCAGTTACTCAGACAGCCGATATGGCTACACCTTC

v_call: TRBV18
d_call: .
clone_size: .
j_call: TRBJ1-1
cdr3_aa: CASSRDMNTEAFF
cdr3_nt: TGTGCCAGCTCAAGGGACATGAACACTGAAGCTTTCTTT